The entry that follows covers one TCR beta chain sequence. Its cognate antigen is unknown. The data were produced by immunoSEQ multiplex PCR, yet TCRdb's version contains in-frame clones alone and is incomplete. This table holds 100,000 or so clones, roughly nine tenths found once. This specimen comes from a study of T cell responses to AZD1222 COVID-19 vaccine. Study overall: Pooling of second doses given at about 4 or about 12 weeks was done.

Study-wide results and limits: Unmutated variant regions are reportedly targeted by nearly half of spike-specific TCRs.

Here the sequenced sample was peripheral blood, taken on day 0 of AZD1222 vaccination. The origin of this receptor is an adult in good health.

This chain's CDR3 is CASSPGTEYQETQYF. The CDR3, as DNA: TGTGCCAGCTCACCAGGGACAGAGTACCAAGAGACCCAGTACTTC. The chain combines TRBV18 with TRBJ2-5, with 7 bases identical to TRBD1. CDR1 and CDR2 from the germline V gene are KGHSH and LQKENI. V shed 2 bases, J shed 0 bases, and the junction held 3 bases outside the gene matches. The CDR3 has 15 amino acids.